These 23 T cell receptor beta chains came from one sample sequenced in a study of blood T cells in healthy people across ages. A second PCR, run for about 7 to 11 cycles, used a sample-barcoded 5' primer plus a J-beta primer mix. TCRdb re-analysed the 5' RACE reads in MiXCR, keeping a single row per CDR3 protein. The sample shows hundreds of thousands of distinct CDR3 sequences, around three fifths of them seen only once. The sequenced sample was blood. Every receptor here comes from a man in his forties in good health.

This clonotype was observed a handful of times. At one boundary the junction diverges from the germline segment, which might be a read error. This sequence joins TRBV7-2 and TRBJ2-7; D is possibly TRBD1 (7 bases). CDR3 size: 17 residues. Germline lookup yields CDR1 SGHTA and CDR2 FQGNSA. The CDR3 region is CASSLVGGRGEPYEQYF. CDR3 DNA sequence: TGTGCCAGTAGCTTAGTTGGGGGCAGGGGGGAACCGTACGAGCAGTACTTC.

The chain joins TRBV29-1 to TRBJ1-1; 7 bases align to TRBD1. Germline CDR1 is SQVTM and CDR2 is ANQGSEA. CDR3 length: 15 amino acids. Losses at the gene ends were 0 bases for V and 0 bases for J; bases not matched to a gene: 4. The CDR3: CSVEDPGTVNTEAFF. CDR3 coding DNA: TGCAGCGTTGAAGACCCCGGGACAGTGAACACTGAAGCTTTCTTT.

This clonotype was seen only a few times. The chain has TRBV4-3 and TRBJ2-6; D may correspond to TRBD1 or TRBD2 (5 bases each). This CDR3 has 16 residues. V lost 0 bases and J 6 bases, leaving 12 bases between the germline ends. Germline V lookup: CDR1 LGHNA, CDR2 YSLEER. CDR3 amino acids: CASSQEGVGEANVLTF. The CDR3 DNA sequence: TGCGCCAGCAGCCAAGAGGGTGTGGGGGAGGCCAACGTCCTGACTTTC.

V gene TRBV7-2 combines with J gene TRBJ1-5; maybe TRBD1 (6 bases). Between the trimmed V and J ends, which lost 2 bases and 9 bases, there was a span of 17 bases. CDR3 length equals 15 residues. Germline V lookup: CDR1 SGHTA, CDR2 FQGNSA. In DNA form, the CDR3 reads TGTGCCAGCAGCTTAAATACAGGGTTAAGGGCGCCCCAGCATTTT. As protein: CASSLNTGLRAPQHF.

This clonotype was recorded once. The rearrangement uses TRBV9 and TRBJ2-3; D call uncertain. Germline CDR1 and CDR2: SGDLS and YYNGEE. This CDR3 contains 11 residues. V shed 1 base and J shed 8 bases, with 5 bases lying between them. The CDR3 DNA reads as TGTGCCAGCAGCGTAAAGGGTACGCAGTATTTT. This gives the protein CASSVKGTQYF.

The gene calls are TRBV28 and TRBJ1-3, with D hard to call. Germline lookup yields CDR1 MDHEN and CDR2 SYDVKM. The CDR3 is made up of 15 amino acids. V was shortened by 6 bases and J by 0 bases, with 12 bases between the two germline ends. In DNA, the CDR3 is TGTGCCAGCAGATATCAGAGGAGCTCTGGAAACACCATATATTTT. Its translation is CASRYQRSSGNTIYF. Using reference TRBV28 and TRBJ1-3 for the parts outside the CDR3, the full variable domain is DVKVTQSSRYLVKRTGEKVFLECVQDMDHENMFWYRQDPGLGLRLIYFSYDVKMKEKGDIPEGYSVSREKKERFSLILESASTNQTSMYLCASRYQRSSGNTIYFGEGSWLTVV.

This chain uses TRBV15 with TRBJ2-7; 10 bases map to TRBD2. J was trimmed by 7 bases and V by 0 bases; bases with no gene match: 9. Looked up from germline, CDR1 is LNHNV and CDR2 is YYDKDF (reference sequence). This CDR3 contains 16 residues. The CDR3 DNA reads TGTGCCACCAGCAGAGACCTAGCGGGAGTGAGTAATGAGCAGTACTTC. It encodes CATSRDLAGVSNEQYF.

The CDR3 nucleotides read TGTGCTAGTGGTTTGCCTTCCGGACTAACGCCCCAGCATTTT. Amino acid sequence: CASGLPSGLTPQHF. V is TRBV12-5 and J is TRBJ1-5; D call uncertain. CDR3 size: 14 residues. Trimming pared 2 bases from V and 9 bases from J, leaving 14 bases between. Germline lookup yields CDR1 LGHNT and CDR2 FRNRAP.

The chain recombines TRBV6-5 with TRBJ1-4; TRBD1 matches 7 bases. Unmatched junction bases numbered 6, after V lost 5 bases and J lost 6 bases. Germline V lookup: CDR1 MNHEY, CDR2 SVGAGI. There are 14 residues in the CDR3. CDR3: CASSRGGADEKLFF. As DNA, the CDR3 is TGTGCCAGCAGTCGAGGGGGCGCGGATGAAAAACTGTTTTTT.

The genes are TRBV6-1 and TRBJ2-1, with D perhaps matching TRBD1 or TRBD2 (5 bases each). Germline lookup yields CDR1 MNHNS and CDR2 SASEGT. The CDR3 is made up of 15 amino acids. V lost 0 bases, J lost 9 bases, and 15 bases lay in between. The CDR3 DNA reads TGTGCCAGCAGTGAAGCGGGGGTAGGTGGGGTTGAGCAGTTCTTC. Encoded protein: CASSEAGVGGVEQFF.

The chain carries TRBV27 and TRBJ2-7; no clear D. Germline V gene sequence: CDR1 MNHEY, CDR2 SMNVEV (reference sequence). Trimming left V 4 bases short and J 4 bases short, with 11 bases between. This CDR3 region has 13 residues. CDR3 sequence reads: CASSSLYTYEQYF. CDR3 nucleotide sequence: TGTGCCAGCAGTTCCCTTTACACATACGAGCAGTACTTC.

The chain joins TRBV4-3 to TRBJ2-3, with 8 positions matching TRBD2. Trimming took 0 bases from V and 3 from J; bases not matched to a gene: 5. There are 16 residues in the CDR3. In germline, CDR1 is LGHNA, CDR2 YSLEER. The CDR3 reads CASSQDPRGATDTQYF. CDR3 nucleotides: TGCGCCAGCAGCCAAGACCCGCGGGGGGCAACAGATACGCAGTATTTT.

The chain links TRBV6-5 to TRBJ2-3, with D uncertain. The CDR3 contains 16 residues. CDR1 is MNHEY and CDR2 is SVGAGI in the germline V gene. Deletions cut 4 bases from V and 1 base from J, with 15 bases between. The CDR3 region is CASSSPIRTGTDTQYF. The CDR3 DNA is TGTGCCAGCAGTTCTCCAATTCGGACGGGCACAGATACGCAGTATTTT.

J is TRBJ2-3 and V is TRBV20-1, with TRBD2 matching 12 bases. Unmatched junction bases numbered 11, after V lost 7 bases and J lost 0 bases. The V gene's germline CDR1 is DFQATT and CDR2 SNEGSKA (reference sequence). The CDR3 contains 17 residues. The DNA for the CDR3 is TGCAGTGGCGGGCTAGCGGGGGGGTCTATAAGCACAGATACGCAGTATTTT. This encodes CSGGLAGGSISTDTQYF.

This rearrangement joins TRBV7-9 to TRBJ2-5; 8 bases align to TRBD1. This CDR3 comprises 12 residues. The V segment lost 4 bases and the J segment 7 bases; nucleotides outside the gene matches: 2. The germline gives CDR1 SEHNR, CDR2 FQNEAQ (reference sequence). The CDR3 protein is CASSSDRATQYF. The CDR3 coding sequence is TGTGCCAGCAGCTCGGACAGGGCGACCCAGTACTTC.

This clonotype was seen a handful of times. V usage is TRBV20-1 and J usage is TRBJ2-5; D is uncertain. CDR3 size: 13 residues. The germline V gene encodes CDR1 DFQATT and CDR2 SNEGSKA (reference sequence). Deletions cut 7 bases from V and 5 bases from J, with 17 bases between. This CDR3 is CSGRVLVMETQYF. CDR3 bases: TGCAGTGGGAGAGTCCTGGTGATGGAGACCCAGTACTTC.

V and J are TRBV5-5 and TRBJ1-5; TRBD1 matches 7 bases. The CDR3 has 15 residues. With 2 bases clipped from V and 4 bases from J, the junction kept 6 bases outside the gene matches. The germline CDR1 and CDR2 sequences are SGHKS and YYEKEE (reference sequence). In DNA form, the CDR3 reads TGTGCCAGCAGCTTTAGGCAGGGGGGGAATCAGCCCCAGCATTTT. Residues: CASSFRQGGNQPQHF.

This rearrangement joins TRBV20-1 to TRBJ2-5, with D possibly matching TRBD1 (6 bases). With the DNA end fitting TRBJ2-4 better, the J assignment may be wrong. This CDR3 comprises 14 residues. CDR1 and CDR2 (germline): DFQATT, SNEGSKA (reference sequence). The CDR3 DNA reads TGCAGTGCTGGGACCACAGGGTATAAAAACATTCAGTACTTC. Residues: CSAGTTGYKNIQYF.

This clonotype was observed a few times. The V call is TRBV28, the J call TRBJ2-7; D is possibly TRBD2 (7 bases). From germline, CDR1 is MDHEN and CDR2 SYDVKM. The V gene lost 6 bases and the J gene lost 2 bases, with 14 bases spanning the gap. The CDR3 has 14 residues. CDR3 coding DNA: TGTGCCAGCAGCCGCGGGGGCAGCACCTACGAGCAGTACTTC. Translating it yields CASSRGGSTYEQYF.

V usage is TRBV7-9 and J usage is TRBJ2-4; maybe TRBD1 (6 bases). The J call may be mistaken, given a closer DNA end match to TRBJ2-7. Germline V gene sequence: CDR1 SEHNR, CDR2 FQNEAQ (reference sequence). This CDR3 has 14 amino acids. The CDR3 loop is CASRKPDRSYEQYF. The CDR3 DNA sequence: TGTGCCAGCAGAAAACCCGACAGGAGCTACGAGCAGTACTTC.

This clonotype was observed a handful of times. The rearrangement uses TRBV20-1 and TRBJ2-1; TRBD2 matches at 8 bases. Germline V gene sequence: CDR1 DFQATT, CDR2 SNEGSKA (reference sequence). The CDR3 spans 15 residues. V gave up 5 bases and J gave up 0 bases; unmatched junction bases: 6. CDR3: CSARGLADSYNEQFF. DNA of the CDR3: TGCAGTGCTCGCGGACTAGCAGACTCCTACAATGAGCAGTTCTTC.

The chain combines TRBV14 with TRBJ1-5, with no clear D. The CDR3 extends over 13 amino acids. Trimming shortened V by 1 base and J by 4 bases, and 5 bases separated the two germline ends. CDR1 and CDR2 from the germline V gene are SGHDN and FVKESK. The CDR3 nucleotides are TGTGCCAGCAGCCAAGCTTGGAATCAGCCCCAGCATTTT. It codes for CASSQAWNQPQHF.

This clonotype was seen only a few times. The chain joins TRBV20-1 to TRBJ2-1, with TRBD1 matching over 8 bases. This CDR3 comprises 15 residues. Per germline, CDR1 DFQATT and CDR2 SNEGSKA (reference sequence). After removal of 6 bases from V and 8 bases from J, the junction contained 15 bases not matched to a gene. In DNA, the CDR3 is TGCAGTGCCCCCGACAGGGGTCCCGGGGTGGATGAGCAGTTCTTC. As protein: CSAPDRGPGVDEQFF.